The 15 T cell receptor beta chains below were found in one sample sequenced in a study of blood T cell repertoires in COVID-19. TCRdb keeps only in-frame clones here, not all; method: immunoSEQ multiplex PCR. The table has about 56,000 clones, roughly 89% seen once. The source material was peripheral blood. The receptors were gathered from a woman aged 55-75 years with COVID-19, enrolled during active disease.

The chain employs TRBV3-1 (or the pseudogene TRBV3-2) and TRBJ2-3, with 9 bases identical to TRBD2. The CDR3 extends over 14 amino acids. The germline V gene has CDR1 LGHDT and CDR2 YNNKEL (reference sequence). Losses at the gene ends were 6 bases for V and 5 bases for J; bases not matched to a gene: 6. The CDR3 spells CASSLAGVLDTQYF. The DNA for the CDR3 is TGTGCCAGCAGTTTAGCGGGAGTATTAGATACGCAGTATTTT.

The V gene is TRBV7-8, the J gene TRBJ2-1; D uncertain. V gave up 5 bases and J gave up 4 bases, with 18 bases separating them. Germline V gene lookup returns CDR1 SGHVS and CDR2 FQNEAQ. The CDR3 is 16 amino acids. Here the CDR3 DNA reads TGTGCCAGCAGCCCACCGACTCCCAAAGCATACAATGAGCAGTTCTTC. It yields the protein CASSPPTPKAYNEQFF.

The rearrangement uses TRBV7-2 and TRBJ2-3, with D perhaps matching TRBD2 (6 bases). Looked up from germline, CDR1 is SGHTA and CDR2 is FQGNSA. Trimming removed 11 bases from V and 2 bases from J, with 14 bases in between. This CDR3 is 13 amino acids long. The CDR3 DNA is TGTGCCTCGCAAACGGGAGCCACAGATACGCAGTATTTT. It is translated as CASQTGATDTQYF.

The CDR3 loop is CASSLGGREETQYF. Written as DNA, the CDR3 is TGTGCCAGCAGTTTAGGCGGGAGGGAAGAGACCCAGTACTTC. J is TRBJ2-5 and V is TRBV27; 9 bases match TRBD2. This CDR3 has 14 residues. Losses at the gene ends were 2 bases for V and 3 bases for J; bases not matched to a gene: 1. The germline gives CDR1 MNHEY, CDR2 SMNVEV (reference sequence).

This chain connects TRBV7-9 to TRBJ2-3; D not resolved. V dropped 1 base and J dropped 2 bases, with 4 bases sitting between them. CDR3 length: 13 residues. Germline V gene data show CDR1 as SEHNR and CDR2 as FQNEAQ (reference sequence). The CDR3 loop reads CASSLDNTDTQYF. The CDR3 DNA follows: TGTGCCAGCAGCTTAGATAACACAGATACGCAGTATTTT.

The chain is built from TRBV30 and TRBJ1-3; 8 nucleotides align to TRBD1. The germline CDR1 and CDR2 sequences are GTSNPN and SVGIG (reference sequence). The V segment lost 2 bases and the J segment 0 bases; nucleotides outside the gene matches: 3. The CDR3 contains 15 residues. CDR3: CAWSRTGSSGNTIYF. The CDR3, as DNA: TGTGCCTGGAGTCGGACAGGGAGCTCTGGAAACACCATATATTTT.

This sequence joins TRBV4-1 and TRBJ1-2, with 9 nucleotides matching TRBD1. Germline CDR1 reads MGHRA; CDR2 reads YSYEKL. The length of the CDR3 is 18 residues. J gave up 0 bases and V 2 bases, and 10 bases lay outside the gene matches. The CDR3 region is CASSQMEGQGSPNYGYTF. The CDR3 DNA is TGCGCCAGCAGCCAAATGGAAGGACAGGGGTCCCCTAACTATGGCTACACCTTC.

The CDR3 loop reads CASSLPRNTGGLGYGYTF. The CDR3 DNA reads TGTGCCAGCAGCTTGCCCCGTAACACAGGGGGACTGGGCTATGGCTACACCTTC. V usage is TRBV5-6 and J usage is TRBJ1-2; 8 bases map to TRBD1. This CDR3 contains 18 residues. CDR1 is SGHDT, CDR2 YYEEEE, per germline. With V trimmed by 1 base and J by 4 bases, 15 bases remained unmatched. Using reference TRBV5-6 and TRBJ1-2 for the parts outside the CDR3, the full variable domain is DAGVTQSPTHLIKTRGQQVTLRCSPKSGHDTVSWYQQALGQGPQFIFQYYEEEERQRGNFPDRFSGHQFPNYSSELNVNALLLGDSALYLCASSLPRNTGGLGYGYTFGSGTRLTVV.

The V gene is TRBV29-1, the J gene TRBJ2-5; possibly TRBD1 for D (5 bases). The V gene lost 4 bases and the J gene lost 0 bases, with 6 bases spanning the gap. Per germline, CDR1 SQVTM and CDR2 ANQGSEA. The CDR3 runs 12 residues. The CDR3 loop is CSVAQDQETQYF. For the CDR3, the DNA is TGCAGCGTTGCACAGGACCAAGAGACCCAGTACTTC.

This clone has only a few counts. The CDR3 nucleotides are TGCGCCAGCAAGCAGGGGCTTTTGGAGACCCAGTACTTC. Translating it yields CASKQGLLETQYF. The rearrangement joins TRBV10-2 to TRBJ2-5; a possible D gene is TRBD1 (6 bases). CDR3 length: 13 amino acids. Per the germline V gene, CDR1 is WSHSY and CDR2 is SAAADI. V lost 7 bases and J 5 bases, leaving 14 bases between the germline ends.

The chain recombines TRBV6-5 with TRBJ1-2; the D is unclear. This CDR3 region has 14 residues. CDR1 MNHEY and CDR2 SVGAGI come from the germline V gene. V was shortened by 4 bases and J by 0 bases, with 9 bases between the two germline ends. The CDR3 region is CASSSTHSNYGYTF. DNA of the CDR3: TGTGCCAGCAGTTCAACCCACTCTAACTATGGCTACACCTTC.

The V and J genes are TRBV15 and TRBJ2-1; 8 bases are shared with TRBD1. Per germline, CDR1 LNHNV and CDR2 YYDKDF (reference sequence). V lost 1 base, J lost 7 bases, and 6 bases stayed unmatched. The CDR3 spans 15 residues. This chain's CDR3 is CATSRGQGKVNEQFF. CDR3 bases: TGTGCCACCAGCAGAGGACAGGGGAAGGTGAATGAGCAGTTCTTC. Supplemented by reference TRBV15 and TRBJ2-1, the full variable domain reads DAMVIQNPRYQVTQFGKPVTLSCSQTLNHNVMYWYQQKSSQAPKLLFHYYDKDFNNEADTPDNFQSRRPNTSFCFLDIRSPGLGDTAMYLCATSRGQGKVNEQFFGPGTRLTVL.

The V and J genes are TRBV6-2 or TRBV6-3 and TRBJ1-5, with 7 bases lining up with TRBD1. J gave up 4 bases and V 6 bases, and 12 bases lay outside the gene matches. The germline CDR1 and CDR2 sequences are MNHEY and SVGEGT. The CDR3 contains 16 residues. The CDR3, as DNA: TGTGCCAGCAGCCCTGGACAGGTCCCTCCAAATCAGCCCCAGCATTTT. Translation: CASSPGQVPPNQPQHF.

This chain links TRBV14 with TRBJ1-1; no clear D. The V gene lost 1 base and the J gene lost 8 bases, with 14 bases spanning the gap. The CDR3 length is 14 residues. Germline CDR1 is SGHDN and CDR2 is FVKESK. The CDR3 DNA is TGTGCCAGCAGCCAAGGACCCGGGAGGTGGGAAGCTTTCTTT. This gives the protein CASSQGPGRWEAFF.

This chain uses TRBV18 with TRBJ2-7, with 12 bases that match TRBD1. CDR1 is KGHSH and CDR2 is LQKENI in the germline V gene. The CDR3 is 16 amino acids. V shed 5 bases, J shed 7 bases, and the junction held 12 bases outside the gene matches. As DNA, the CDR3 is TGTGCCAGCTCATCCTACCCGGGACAGGGGGCGTATGAGCAGTACTTC. Its translation: CASSSYPGQGAYEQYF.